Listed here is a single T cell receptor (beta chain). The antigen is undetermined. TCR beta VDJ and CDR3 were profiled, and genomic DNA was the template. One entry per CDR3 protein, called by TCRdb with MiXCR from the reads. There are roughly 40,000 distinct CDR3 sequences in the sample; approximately 71% occur only once, and roughly a quarter lies in the top ten. The CDR3 runs to 13 residues. The germline gives CDR1 LNHNV, CDR2 YYDKDF (reference sequence). J was trimmed by 6 bases and V by 10 bases; bases with no gene match: 12. This sample was taken from a study of CD8+CD57+ T cells in acquired aplastic anemia. Study overall: CD4+ and CD8+ cells, once sorted, gave DNA averaging roughly 3.2 ug. The average read count for CD4+ cells in healthy donors was around 9.9 million. Whole-study results and caveats: Between the patient and control groups, CD8+ Simpson's diversity did not differ significantly. Overlapping CD8+ CDR3 repertoires of patients and controls contained approximately 28 shared sequences.

The clonotype was recovered from a human donor in good health, serving as a control. Sequencing was performed on sorted CD4+, CD8+, or CD8+CD57+ T cells (not recorded which) from PBMCs. The V and J genes are TRBV15 and TRBJ2-7; 7 nucleotides align to TRBD2. In nucleotides, the CDR3 is TGTGCCAGCAGTGATTTGGGGGGGTTCGAGCAGTACTTC. This gives the protein CASSDLGGFEQYF. Complete variable domain (other parts from reference TRBV15 and TRBJ2-7): DAMVIQNPRYQVTQFGKPVTLSCSQTLNHNVMYWYQQKSSQAPKLLFHYYDKDFNNEADTPDNFQSRRPNTSFCFLDIRSPGLGDTAMYLCASSDLGGFEQYFGPGTRLTVT.